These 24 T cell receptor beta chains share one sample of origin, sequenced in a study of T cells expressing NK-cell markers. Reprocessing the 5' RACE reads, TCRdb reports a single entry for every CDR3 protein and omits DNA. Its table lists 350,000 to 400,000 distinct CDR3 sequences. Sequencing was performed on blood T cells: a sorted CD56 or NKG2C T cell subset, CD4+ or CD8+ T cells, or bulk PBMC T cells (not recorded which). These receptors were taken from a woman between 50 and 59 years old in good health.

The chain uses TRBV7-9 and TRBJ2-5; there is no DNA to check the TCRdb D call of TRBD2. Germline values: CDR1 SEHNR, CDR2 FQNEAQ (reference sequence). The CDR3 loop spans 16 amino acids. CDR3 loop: CASSLAPLAEGETQYF.

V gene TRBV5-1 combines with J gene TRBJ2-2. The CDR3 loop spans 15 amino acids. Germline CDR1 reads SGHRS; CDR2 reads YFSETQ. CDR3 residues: CASSPLIPNTGELFF.

The CDR3 spells CSVGQGPFYGYTF. This chain joins TRBV29-1 and TRBJ1-2; TCRdb calls TRBD1, which cannot be checked without DNA. Germline V lookup: CDR1 SQVTM, CDR2 ANQGSEA. This CDR3 region has 13 residues.

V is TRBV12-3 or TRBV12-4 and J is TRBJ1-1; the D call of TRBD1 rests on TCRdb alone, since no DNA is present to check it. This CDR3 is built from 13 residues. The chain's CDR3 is CASHTGTGSEAFF.

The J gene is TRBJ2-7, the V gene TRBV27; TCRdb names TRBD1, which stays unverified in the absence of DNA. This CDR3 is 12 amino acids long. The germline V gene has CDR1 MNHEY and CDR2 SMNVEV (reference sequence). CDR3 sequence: CASRQGSHEQYF.

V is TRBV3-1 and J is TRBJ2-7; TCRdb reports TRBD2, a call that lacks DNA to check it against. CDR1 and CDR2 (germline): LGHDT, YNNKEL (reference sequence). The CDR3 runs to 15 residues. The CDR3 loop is CASSQPGLSTYEQYF.

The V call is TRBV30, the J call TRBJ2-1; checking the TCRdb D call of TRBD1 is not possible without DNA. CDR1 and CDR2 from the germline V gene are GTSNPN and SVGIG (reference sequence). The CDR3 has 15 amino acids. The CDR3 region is CAWTNPGQGRNEQFF.

CDR3 protein: CASSLASGYEQFF. The rearrangement links TRBV7-8 to TRBJ2-1; TCRdb calls TRBD1, which cannot be checked without DNA. This CDR3 has 13 amino acids. CDR1 is SGHVS, CDR2 FQNEAQ, per germline.

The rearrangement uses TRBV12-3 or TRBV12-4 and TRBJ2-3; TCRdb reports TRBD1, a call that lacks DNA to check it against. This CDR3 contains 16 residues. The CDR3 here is CASTKAGTHLPDTQYF.

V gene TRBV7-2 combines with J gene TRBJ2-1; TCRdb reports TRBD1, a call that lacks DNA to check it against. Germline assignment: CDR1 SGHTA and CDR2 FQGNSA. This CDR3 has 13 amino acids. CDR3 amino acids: CASSSRGGTEQFF. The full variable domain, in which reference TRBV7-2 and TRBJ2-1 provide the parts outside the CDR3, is GAGVSQSPSNKVTEKGKDVELRCDPISGHTALYWYRQSLGQGLEFLIYFQGNSAPDKSGLPSDRFSAERTGGSVSTLTIQRTQQEDSAVYLCASSSRGGTEQFFGPGTRLTVL.

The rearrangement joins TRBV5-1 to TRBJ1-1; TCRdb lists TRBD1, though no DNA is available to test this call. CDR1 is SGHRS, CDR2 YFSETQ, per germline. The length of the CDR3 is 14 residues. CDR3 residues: CASSLLGGDTEAFF.

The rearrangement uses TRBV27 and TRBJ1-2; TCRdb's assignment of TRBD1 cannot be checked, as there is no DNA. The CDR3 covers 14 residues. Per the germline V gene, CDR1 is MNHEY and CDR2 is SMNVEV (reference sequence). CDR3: CASSSGGAFSGYTF.

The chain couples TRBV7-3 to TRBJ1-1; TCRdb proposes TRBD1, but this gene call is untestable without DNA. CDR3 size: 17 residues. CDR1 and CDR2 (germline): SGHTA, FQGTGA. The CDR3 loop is CASSLSGGPWMNTEAFF.

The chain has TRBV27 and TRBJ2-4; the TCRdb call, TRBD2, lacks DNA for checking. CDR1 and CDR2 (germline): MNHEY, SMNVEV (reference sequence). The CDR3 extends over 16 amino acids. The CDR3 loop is CASRRTAGATKNIQYF.

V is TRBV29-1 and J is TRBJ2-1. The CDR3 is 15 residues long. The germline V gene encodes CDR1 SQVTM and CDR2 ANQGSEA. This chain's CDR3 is CSVEEEANQYNEQFF.

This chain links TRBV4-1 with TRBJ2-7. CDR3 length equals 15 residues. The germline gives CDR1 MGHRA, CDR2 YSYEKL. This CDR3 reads CASSQVALLPYEQYF.

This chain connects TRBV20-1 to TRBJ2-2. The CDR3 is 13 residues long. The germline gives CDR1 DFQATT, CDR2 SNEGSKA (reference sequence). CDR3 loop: CSARDYITGELFF.

The CDR3 reads CASSPSTGVSQPQHF. The chain links TRBV6-1 to TRBJ1-5; TCRdb's D call of TRBD1 is untestable without DNA. From germline, CDR1 is MNHNS and CDR2 SASEGT. The CDR3 contains 15 residues.

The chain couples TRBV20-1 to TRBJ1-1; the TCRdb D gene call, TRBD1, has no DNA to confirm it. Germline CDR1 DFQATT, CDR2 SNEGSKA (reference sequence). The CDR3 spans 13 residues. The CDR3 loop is CSAIGQLATEAFF.

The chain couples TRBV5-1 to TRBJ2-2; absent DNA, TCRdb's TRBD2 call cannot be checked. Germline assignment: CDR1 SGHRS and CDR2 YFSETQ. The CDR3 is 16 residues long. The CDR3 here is CASSFSGRASTGELFF. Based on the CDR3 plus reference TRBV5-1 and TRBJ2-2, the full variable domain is KAGVTQTPRYLIKTRGQQVTLSCSPISGHRSVSWYQQTPGQGLQFLFEYFSETQRNKGNFPGRFSGRQFSNSRSEMNVSTLELGDSALYLCASSFSGRASTGELFFGEGSRLTVL.

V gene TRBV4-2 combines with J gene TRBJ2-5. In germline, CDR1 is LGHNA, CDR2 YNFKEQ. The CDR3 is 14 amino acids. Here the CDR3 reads CASSQDLVRETQYF.

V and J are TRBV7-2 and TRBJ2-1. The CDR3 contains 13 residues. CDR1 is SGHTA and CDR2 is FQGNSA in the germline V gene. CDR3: CASSLVIENEQFF.

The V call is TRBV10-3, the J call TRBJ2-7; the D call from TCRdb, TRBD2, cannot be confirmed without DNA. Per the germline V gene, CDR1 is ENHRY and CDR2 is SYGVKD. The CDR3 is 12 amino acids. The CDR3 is CAIRGGMNEQYF.

This chain's CDR3 is CASTYGTADNEQFF. V gene TRBV5-1 combines with J gene TRBJ2-1; TCRdb lists TRBD1, though no DNA is available to test this call. CDR1 SGHRS and CDR2 YFSETQ come from the germline V gene. The CDR3 consists of 14 residues.